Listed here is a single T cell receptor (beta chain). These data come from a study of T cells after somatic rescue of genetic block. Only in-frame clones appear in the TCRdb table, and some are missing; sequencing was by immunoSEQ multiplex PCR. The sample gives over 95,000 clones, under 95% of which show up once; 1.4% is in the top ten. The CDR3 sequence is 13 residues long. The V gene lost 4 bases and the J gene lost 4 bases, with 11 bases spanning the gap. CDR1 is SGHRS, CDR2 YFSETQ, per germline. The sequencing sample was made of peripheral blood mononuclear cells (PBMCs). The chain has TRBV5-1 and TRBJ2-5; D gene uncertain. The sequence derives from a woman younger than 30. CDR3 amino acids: CASSMSAIETQYF. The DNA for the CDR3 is TGCGCCAGCAGCATGTCGGCTATAGAGACCCAGTACTTC.